This T cell receptor (beta chain) was sequenced for a study of blood T cell repertoires in COVID-19. The overall study: Samples of COVID-19 (acute and convalescent) were obtained from the United States, Italy and Spain. PBMCs, B-cell-depleted T cells, or T cells were the source of the cDNA or gDNA that made up the material.

The assay was immunoSEQ multiplex PCR, and TCRdb's table has in-frame clones only and misses some. Found here are 150,000 to 200,000 clones, approximately 88% of them singletons; the top ten hold around 4.6%. CDR3 length: 14 amino acids. Trimming stripped 1 base from V and 0 bases from J, with 5 bases between. The V gene's germline CDR1 is SGHAT and CDR2 FQDESV (reference sequence). This sequence was found in a human donor in a cohort sampled during active COVID-19. V is TRBV11-1 and J is TRBJ2-3; no firm D call. Sequences were obtained from peripheral blood. The CDR3 sequence: CASSLGGSTDTQYF. The DNA of the CDR3 is TGTGCCAGCAGCTTAGGAGGAAGCACAGATACGCAGTATTTT.